This T cell receptor (beta chain) was identified during a study of T cells in Graves' hyperthyroidism and ophthalmopathy. On the study more broadly: Once the initial diagnosis was made, peripheral blood was obtained before any treatment.

This clonotype was picked up a small number of times. Its antigen remains unknown. General study points: Blood shared most expanded thyroid clonotypes above 0.001.

Patients showing uncontrolled infection, other autoimmune disease, pregnancy or lactation were ineligible. V was trimmed by 4 bases and J by 4 bases, leaving 8 bases between them. The germline V gene has CDR1 ENHRY and CDR2 SYGVKD. The CDR3 loop spans 12 amino acids. Regions amplified from RNA transcripts were the TCR beta CDR3 regions. First-round RT-PCR with HTBI primers amplified the TCR CDR3 region. In TCRdb, the multiplex PCR reads were re-called with MiXCR into one record per CDR3 protein. The sample has about 480,000 distinct CDR3 sequences; less than 25% are singletons. V and J are TRBV10-3 and TRBJ2-7; tentative D call: TRBD1 (5 bases). This receptor was obtained from a woman aged 70 to 79 with Graves' ophthalmopathy. Sequenced material: blood. Here the CDR3 reads CAISVDIYEQYF. In nucleotides, the CDR3 is TGTGCCATCAGTGTGGACATTTACGAGCAGTACTTC.